One T cell receptor (beta chain) is described in this entry. Antigen: not known. Patients were diagnosed with urothelial carcinoma, either locally advanced or metastatic. The data stem from a study of PD-L1 blockade in urothelial cancer. On the study more broadly: Peripheral blood specimens exhibited a median yield of roughly 140,000 T cells. General study points: Patients who had durable benefit saw their tumor-associated blood clones expand more at 3 weeks.

The templates were synthetic TCR analogs, and they were spiked into each PCR. Only in-frame clones appear in the TCRdb table, and some are missing; sequencing was by immunoSEQ multiplex PCR. This sample has tens of thousands of clones, with roughly 90% found just once. Germline V gene data show CDR1 as LNHDA and CDR2 as SQIVND (reference sequence). Trimming stripped 7 bases from V and 3 bases from J, with 13 bases between. The CDR3 spans 14 residues. The rearrangement uses TRBV19 and TRBJ2-1, with a tentative D call TRBD2 (6 bases). The sample in question was PBMCs, obtained around atezolizumab (anti-PD-L1) treatment. This clonotype was sampled from an older woman with urothelial cancer. DNA for the CDR3: TGTGCCAGTAATCGGGGGAGTAGCTACAATGAGCAGTTCTTC. Translating it yields CASNRGSSYNEQFF.